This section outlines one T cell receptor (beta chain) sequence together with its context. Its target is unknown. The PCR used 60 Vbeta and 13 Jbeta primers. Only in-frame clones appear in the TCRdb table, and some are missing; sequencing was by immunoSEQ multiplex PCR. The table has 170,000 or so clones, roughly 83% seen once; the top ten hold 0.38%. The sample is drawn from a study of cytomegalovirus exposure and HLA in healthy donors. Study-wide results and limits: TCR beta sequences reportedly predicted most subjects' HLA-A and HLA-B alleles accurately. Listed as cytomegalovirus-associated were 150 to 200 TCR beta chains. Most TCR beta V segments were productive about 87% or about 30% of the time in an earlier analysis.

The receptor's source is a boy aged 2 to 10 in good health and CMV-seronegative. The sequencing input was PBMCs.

Here the CDR3 reads CATYHWDGANIQYF. The CDR3 DNA follows: TGTGCCACCTACCACTGGGATGGGGCAAACATTCAGTACTTC. The rearrangement links TRBV2 to TRBJ2-4; weak D call: TRBD1 (5 bases). In germline, CDR1 is SNHLY, CDR2 FYNNEI. This CDR3 comprises 14 residues. The germline V and J ends were trimmed by 10 bases and 6 bases, with 19 bases remaining between them.